This passage covers 12 T cell receptor beta chains from one sample sequenced in a study of T cell responses to AZD1222 COVID-19 vaccine. TCRdb's table, derived via immunoSEQ multiplex PCR, lists solely in-frame clones and lacks some. The data contain over 100,000 clones, around nine tenths of them seen just once; the ten biggest clones take up roughly 15%. Material: peripheral blood, obtained on day 0 of AZD1222 vaccination. These receptors all stem from an adult in good health.

This clone was found a few times. The chain recombines TRBV27 with TRBJ2-3; perhaps D is TRBD1 or TRBD2 (5 bases each). The V gene's germline CDR1 is MNHEY and CDR2 SMNVEV (reference sequence). CDR3 length: 14 amino acids. V gave up 10 bases and J gave up 3 bases, with 17 bases separating them. CDR3 residues: CATRPSGATDTQYF. Here the CDR3 DNA reads TGTGCCACCAGGCCCTCCGGGGCAACAGATACGCAGTATTTT.

The V gene is TRBV3-1 (or the pseudogene TRBV3-2), the J gene TRBJ2-2, with D possibly TRBD2 on 5 matching bases. V lost 1 base and J 0 bases, leaving 12 bases between the germline ends. The germline V gene encodes CDR1 LGHDT and CDR2 YNNKEL (reference sequence). The CDR3 is 17 residues long. The CDR3 sequence: CASSQGARGANTGELFF. For the CDR3, the DNA is TGTGCCAGCAGCCAAGGCGCCCGGGGAGCGAACACCGGGGAGCTGTTTTTT.

CDR3 DNA: TGTGCCACCAGTGATTCAGGCGGGGCGAACACCGGGGAGCTGTTTTTT. Protein sequence: CATSDSGGANTGELFF. The chain employs TRBV24-1 and TRBJ2-2, with a weak D call TRBD2 (6 bases). Trimming pared 2 bases from V and 0 bases from J, leaving 9 bases between. Germline V lookup: CDR1 KGHDR, CDR2 SFDVKD. The CDR3 length is 16 residues.

The chain recombines TRBV29-1 with TRBJ2-1; either TRBD1 or TRBD2 may supply D (6 bases each). Trimming stripped 0 bases from V and 7 bases from J, with 16 bases between. The CDR3 has 15 residues. The germline V gene encodes CDR1 SQVTM and CDR2 ANQGSEA. The CDR3: CSVEDPGGTLNEQFF. CDR3 in DNA: TGCAGCGTTGAAGATCCGGGCGGGACACTAAATGAGCAGTTCTTC.

CDR3 DNA: TGTGCCAGCAGCTTAGCGGGAGGGGAATACAATGAGCAGTTCTTC. It yields the protein CASSLAGGEYNEQFF. V is TRBV7-2 and J is TRBJ2-1; 7 bases line up with TRBD2. The CDR3 has 15 residues. Losses at the gene ends were 0 bases for V and 4 bases for J; bases not matched to a gene: 3. Germline CDR1 and CDR2: SGHTA and FQGNSA. Full variable domain (outside the CDR3, taken from reference TRBV7-2 and TRBJ2-1): GAGVSQSPSNKVTEKGKDVELRCDPISGHTALYWYRQSLGQGLEFLIYFQGNSAPDKSGLPSDRFSAERTGGSVSTLTIQRTQQEDSAVYLCASSLAGGEYNEQFFGPGTRLTVL.

The chain recombines TRBV3-1 (or the pseudogene TRBV3-2) with TRBJ2-7; 7 nucleotides align to TRBD1. The CDR3 runs to 14 residues. V lost 4 bases, J lost 2 bases, and 5 bases stayed unmatched. Germline V gives CDR1 LGHDT, CDR2 YNNKEL (reference sequence). In DNA, the CDR3 is TGTGCCAGCAGCCCCCGCAGGGGGACCTACGAGCAGTACTTC. Translating gives CASSPRRGTYEQYF.

The V gene is TRBV27, the J gene TRBJ2-3; D remains unclear. V was shortened by 3 bases and J by 1 base, with 8 bases between the two germline ends. Germline V gene data show CDR1 as MNHEY and CDR2 as SMNVEV (reference sequence). The CDR3 covers 14 residues. The CDR3: CASSLGIRTDTQYF. CDR3 coding DNA: TGTGCCAGCAGTTTGGGCATACGCACAGATACGCAGTATTTT.

The chain recombines TRBV20-1 with TRBJ2-1; D gene ambiguous. The germline V gene encodes CDR1 DFQATT and CDR2 SNEGSKA (reference sequence). This CDR3 has 11 residues. Trimming removed 6 bases at V and 4 bases at J, with 7 bases between. CDR3 in amino acids: CSADGYNEQFF. The CDR3 nucleotides are TGCAGTGCCGACGGATACAATGAGCAGTTCTTC.

The rearrangement joins TRBV27 to TRBJ2-1; 11 positions match TRBD2. J lost 6 bases, V lost 5 bases, and 3 bases had no gene match. This CDR3 spans 14 amino acids. Germline V gene data show CDR1 as MNHEY and CDR2 as SMNVEV (reference sequence). CDR3 DNA: TGTGCCAGCAGTCCGGGACTAGCGGTCAATGAGCAGTTCTTC. This gives the protein CASSPGLAVNEQFF.

This clone was found a few times. The CDR3 DNA follows: TGTGCCAGCAGCCCCCGGACTAGCGTCAGCGTATCAAATGAGCAGTTCTTC. It translates to CASSPRTSVSVSNEQFF. The chain combines TRBV9 with TRBJ2-1; 9 bases agree with TRBD2. V lost 4 bases to trimming and J lost 7 bases; unmatched junction nucleotides: 15. The CDR3 covers 17 residues. Germline CDR1 and CDR2: SGDLS and YYNGEE. Complete variable domain (other parts from reference TRBV9 and TRBJ2-1): DSGVTQTPKHLITATGQRVTLRCSPRSGDLSVYWYQQSLDQGLQFLIQYYNGEERAKGNILERFSAQQFPDLHSELNLSSLELGDSALYFCASSPRTSVSVSNEQFFGPGTRLTVL.

This chain links TRBV5-1 with TRBJ2-1; 7 bases match TRBD1. V lost 7 bases and J lost 2; bases outside the gene matches: 9. Germline V gives CDR1 SGHRS, CDR2 YFSETQ. The length of the CDR3 is 15 residues. DNA for the CDR3: TGCGCCAGCGGCCCCCCAGGGGGTGCCTACAATGAGCAGTTCTTC. Protein sequence: CASGPPGGAYNEQFF.

In nucleotides, the CDR3 is TGTGCCAGCAGCGTAGGATCCGGGAGGTCCTACAATGAGCAGTTCTTC. This codes for CASSVGSGRSYNEQFF. This rearrangement joins TRBV9 to TRBJ2-1; 7 bases line up with TRBD2. Germline CDR1 SGDLS, CDR2 YYNGEE. This CDR3 region has 16 residues. The trim removed 0 bases at V and 1 base at J, leaving 4 bases unmatched.